The 14 T cell receptor beta chains given below trace back to one sample, sequenced in a study of blood T cell repertoires in COVID-19. Libraries were prepared by immunoSEQ multiplex PCR; TCRdb keeps only in-frame clonotypes and omits some of them. The sample lists under 200,000 clones, around 80% seen once, with 5% to 8.5% in the top ten. Sequencing was performed on peripheral blood. The receptors were sampled from a man between 65 and 80 years old with active or convalescent COVID-19.

The chain uses TRBV5-6 and TRBJ1-2; no clear D. With 0 bases removed from V and 6 bases from J, the gap between germline ends came to 9 bases. Germline CDR1 is SGHDT and CDR2 is YYEEEE. This CDR3 spans 13 amino acids. The CDR3 bases are TGTGCCAGCAGCTTGGGGCAAATGGATGGCTACACCTTC. This sequence encodes CASSLGQMDGYTF.

This clone was observed a handful of times. The V and J genes are TRBV6-5 and TRBJ1-2; unclear D gene. CDR1 and CDR2 (germline): MNHEY, SVGAGI. CDR3 size: 14 residues. V gave up 2 bases and J gave up 8 bases, with 15 bases separating them. The CDR3, as DNA: TGTGCCAGCAGTTACCGTGGGTCCGGGAACGGCTACACCTTC. This sequence encodes CASSYRGSGNGYTF.

The chain has TRBV18 and TRBJ2-5; TRBD1 matches 11 bases. Germline V gene lookup returns CDR1 KGHSH and CDR2 LQKENI. The V segment lost 6 bases and the J segment 4 bases; nucleotides outside the gene matches: 7. This CDR3 is 15 amino acids long. The CDR3, as DNA: TGTGCCAGCTCCCTAGACGGACAGGGGGCAGAGACCCAGTACTTC. It is translated as CASSLDGQGAETQYF.

About this clone itself: Other DNA sequences from this sample encode an identical CDR3 as well. V and J are TRBV6-5 and TRBJ2-1; 7 bases agree with TRBD1. The germline V gene encodes CDR1 MNHEY and CDR2 SVGAGI. The CDR3 has 13 amino acids. The junction had 3 bases not matched to a gene; V was cut back by 6 bases and J by 4 bases. For the CDR3, the DNA is TGTGCCAGCAGGGACAGGACGTACAATGAGCAGTTCTTC. As protein: CASRDRTYNEQFF.

The V gene is TRBV2, the J gene TRBJ1-3; D is unclear. The CDR3 totals 15 residues. Germline CDR1 is SNHLY and CDR2 is FYNNEI. V dropped 6 bases and J dropped 2 bases, with 14 bases sitting between them. CDR3 coding DNA: TGTGCCAGCAGAGAACGAGAGTACCCTGGAAACACCATATATTTT. Translated, it gives CASREREYPGNTIYF.

The chain is built from TRBV4-1 and TRBJ2-7, with D possibly matching TRBD2 (6 bases). This CDR3 has 15 amino acids. The V gene lost 1 base and the J gene lost 2 bases, with 12 bases spanning the gap. Per the germline V gene, CDR1 is MGHRA and CDR2 is YSYEKL. The CDR3 region has the DNA TGCGCCAGCAGCCAAGGTGAGAGCGGGCCCTACGAGCAGTACTTC. Translation gives CASSQGESGPYEQYF.

The chain couples TRBV19 to TRBJ1-2; D is unclear. CDR3 length: 15 residues. Germline CDR1 and CDR2: LNHDA and SQIVND (reference sequence). The V and J ends lost 5 bases and 5 bases respectively, with 18 bases between them. CDR3 region: CASSLVAPMGYGYTF. As DNA, the CDR3 is TGTGCCAGTAGTCTAGTAGCGCCGATGGGGTATGGCTACACCTTC. Drawing the rest from reference TRBV19 and TRBJ1-2, the complete variable domain is DGGITQSPKYLFRKEGQNVTLSCEQNLNHDAMYWYRQDPGQGLRLIYYSQIVNDFQKGDIAEGYSVSREKKESFPLTVTSAQKNPTAFYLCASSLVAPMGYGYTFGSGTRLTVV.

The count of this clone is one. The rearrangement uses TRBV7-3 and TRBJ2-1; D gene unclear. CDR3 length equals 13 residues. Germline CDR1 is SGHTA and CDR2 is FQGTGA. Trimming removed 1 base at V and 5 bases at J, with 6 bases between. The CDR3 region is CASSLSPNNEQFF. The CDR3 nucleotides read TGTGCCAGCAGCTTAAGTCCAAACAATGAGCAGTTCTTC.

This chain links TRBV2 with TRBJ2-3; 9 bases map to TRBD1. CDR1 and CDR2 (germline): SNHLY, FYNNEI. The CDR3 extends over 16 amino acids. With V trimmed by 3 bases and J by 4 bases, 8 bases remained unmatched. CDR3 loop: CASSDWATGGADTQYF. The CDR3 coding sequence is TGTGCCAGCAGTGATTGGGCGACAGGGGGGGCAGATACGCAGTATTTT.

The rearrangement links TRBV11-2 to TRBJ1-2, with 12 bases identical to TRBD1. CDR1 SGHAT and CDR2 FQNNGV come from the germline V gene. CDR3 length: 13 amino acids. Germline trimming cut 5 bases from V and 8 bases from J; bases unmatched to any gene: 3. CDR3 region: CASSPGTGGGYTF. CDR3 sequence (DNA): TGTGCCAGCAGCCCGGGGACAGGGGGCGGCTACACCTTC.

The rearrangement joins TRBV12-5 to TRBJ1-5; D gene unclear. Trimming removed 4 bases from V and 6 bases from J, with 19 bases in between. The CDR3 covers 16 residues. Germline V gene data show CDR1 as LGHNT and CDR2 as FRNRAP. DNA of the CDR3: TGTGCTAGTGGTTCCGGGGTACACAGCCTCGGTCAGCCCCAGCATTTT. Translation gives CASGSGVHSLGQPQHF.

This clone was seen a handful of times. J is TRBJ1-2 and V is TRBV5-4; D not resolved. Trimming left V 0 bases short and J 3 bases short, with 6 bases between. CDR1 and CDR2 from the germline V gene are SGHNT and YYREEE (reference sequence). This CDR3 is built from 13 residues. The CDR3 DNA reads as TGTGCCAGCAGCTTGGACAGTTACTATGGCTACACCTTC. Residues: CASSLDSYYGYTF. The full variable domain, completed using reference TRBV5-4 and TRBJ1-2, is ETGVTQSPTHLIKTRGQQVTLRCSSQSGHNTVSWYQQALGQGPQFIFQYYREEENGRGNFPPRFSGLQFPNYSSELNVNALELDDSALYLCASSLDSYYGYTFGSGTRLTVV.

The J gene is TRBJ2-1, the V gene TRBV15, with unresolved D. The CDR3 spans 15 residues. The V gene lost 0 bases and the J gene lost 5 bases, with 11 bases spanning the gap. The germline V gene has CDR1 LNHNV and CDR2 YYDKDF (reference sequence). CDR3 residues: CATSRDHGFNNEQFF. For the CDR3, the DNA is TGTGCCACCAGCAGAGATCACGGGTTTAACAATGAGCAGTTCTTC.

About this clone itself: At one end, the junction sequence differs from germline, possibly due to a read error. The chain couples TRBV18 to TRBJ2-7; 8 bases map to TRBD1. Per the germline V gene, CDR1 is KGHSH and CDR2 is LQKENI. CDR3 size: 16 residues. The CDR3 region is CASSPPTGVPSYEQYF. The CDR3 DNA reads as TGTGCCAGCTCCCCACCGACAGGGGTCCCCTCCTACGAGCAGTACTTC.